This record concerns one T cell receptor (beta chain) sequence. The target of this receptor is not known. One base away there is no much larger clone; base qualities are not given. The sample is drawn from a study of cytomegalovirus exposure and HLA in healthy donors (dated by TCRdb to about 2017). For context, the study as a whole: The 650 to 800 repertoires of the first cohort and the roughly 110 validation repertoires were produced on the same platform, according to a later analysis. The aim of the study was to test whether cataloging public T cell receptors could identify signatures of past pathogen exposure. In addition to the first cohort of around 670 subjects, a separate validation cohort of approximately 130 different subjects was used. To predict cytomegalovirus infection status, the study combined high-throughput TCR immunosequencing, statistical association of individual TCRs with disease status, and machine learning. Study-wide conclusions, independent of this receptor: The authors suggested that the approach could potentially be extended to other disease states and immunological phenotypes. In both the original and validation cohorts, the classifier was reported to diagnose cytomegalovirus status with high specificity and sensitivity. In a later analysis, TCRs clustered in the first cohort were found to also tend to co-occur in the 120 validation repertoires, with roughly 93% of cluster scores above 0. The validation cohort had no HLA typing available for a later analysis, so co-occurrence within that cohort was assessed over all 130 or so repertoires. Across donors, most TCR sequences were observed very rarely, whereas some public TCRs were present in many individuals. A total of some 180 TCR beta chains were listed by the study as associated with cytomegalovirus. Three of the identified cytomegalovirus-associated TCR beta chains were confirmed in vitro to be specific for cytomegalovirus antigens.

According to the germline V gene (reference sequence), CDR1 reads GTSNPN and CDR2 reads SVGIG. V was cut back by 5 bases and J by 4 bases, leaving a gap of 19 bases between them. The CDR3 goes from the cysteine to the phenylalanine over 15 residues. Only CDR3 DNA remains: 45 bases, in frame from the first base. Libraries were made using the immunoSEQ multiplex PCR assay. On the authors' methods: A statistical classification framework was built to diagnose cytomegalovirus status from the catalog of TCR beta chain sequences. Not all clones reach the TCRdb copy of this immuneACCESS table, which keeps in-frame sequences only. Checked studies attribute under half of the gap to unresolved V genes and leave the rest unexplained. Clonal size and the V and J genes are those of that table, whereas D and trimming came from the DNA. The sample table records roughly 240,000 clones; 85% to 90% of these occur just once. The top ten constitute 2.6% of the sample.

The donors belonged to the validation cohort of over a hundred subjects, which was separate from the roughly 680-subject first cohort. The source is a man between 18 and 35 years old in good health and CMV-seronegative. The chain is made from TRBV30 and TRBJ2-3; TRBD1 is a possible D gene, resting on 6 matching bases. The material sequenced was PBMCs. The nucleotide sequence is TGTGCCTGGGGGAGACAGGCCTACCTGGCAGATACGCAGTATTTT. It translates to CAWGRQAYLADTQYF.